This entry lists 8 T cell receptor beta chains sequenced from one sample in a study of blood T cell repertoires in COVID-19. The data were produced by immunoSEQ multiplex PCR, yet TCRdb's version contains in-frame clones alone and is incomplete. This table holds about 210,000 clones, roughly 80% found once. Sequencing was performed on peripheral blood. Receptors were obtained from a woman between 40 and 55 years old with active or convalescent COVID-19.

CDR3 coding DNA: TGCAGCGGGACATACCAAGAGACCCAGTACTTC. This sequence encodes CSGTYQETQYF. The V gene is TRBV29-1, the J gene TRBJ2-5, with TRBD1 as a possible D gene (5 bases). The germline V and J ends were trimmed by 7 bases and 0 bases, with 6 bases remaining between them. Germline CDR1 reads SQVTM; CDR2 reads ANQGSEA. There are 11 residues in the CDR3.

The sample holds a few counts of this clone. The chain joins TRBV10-3 to TRBJ1-1, with a weak D call TRBD1 (6 bases). Germline V gene lookup returns CDR1 ENHRY and CDR2 SYGVKD. The CDR3 length is 13 residues. V shed 4 bases and J shed 2 bases, with 8 bases lying between them. CDR3 DNA: TGTGCCATCAGTGGACAGGCTAACACTGAAGCTTTCTTT. Amino acids: CAISGQANTEAFF.

The CDR3 protein is CASINGGANTGELFF. In DNA form, the CDR3 reads TGTGCCAGCATAAATGGCGGGGCAAACACCGGGGAGCTGTTTTTT. J is TRBJ2-2 and V is TRBV28, with a tentative D call TRBD2 (6 bases). V was shortened by 7 bases and J by 2 bases, with 14 bases between the two germline ends. The CDR3 is 15 amino acids. In germline, CDR1 is MDHEN, CDR2 SYDVKM.

The rearrangement links TRBV7-8 to TRBJ2-6; 8 bases agree with TRBD1. V lost 5 bases, J lost 0 bases, and 9 bases stayed unmatched. The V gene's germline CDR1 is SGHVS and CDR2 FQNEAQ. The CDR3 extends over 18 amino acids. CDR3 sequence reads: CASSPRQGKASGANVLTF. The CDR3 bases are TGTGCCAGCAGCCCTCGACAGGGGAAGGCCTCTGGGGCCAACGTCCTGACTTTC.

The rearrangement uses TRBV7-3 and TRBJ2-1; weak D call: TRBD2 (6 bases). Germline V gene lookup returns CDR1 SGHTA and CDR2 FQGTGA. The CDR3 length is 15 residues. V was pared by 6 bases and J by 5 bases, with 17 bases between. The CDR3 coding sequence is TGTGCCAGCAGTTCTGTTAGCGGAAAGCACAATGAGCAGTTCTTC. Translation: CASSSVSGKHNEQFF.

The genes are TRBV5-1 and TRBJ1-1; perhaps TRBD1 as D (5 bases). The V gene lost 2 bases and the J gene lost 1 base, with 18 bases spanning the gap. The CDR3 is 17 residues long. Germline lookup yields CDR1 SGHRS and CDR2 YFSETQ. The CDR3 loop reads CASSFSGGAMANTEAFF. In DNA, the CDR3 is TGCGCCAGCAGCTTCTCGGGGGGAGCGATGGCGAACACTGAAGCTTTCTTT.

This chain joins TRBV9 and TRBJ2-1, with 11 bases aligning to TRBD2. The V and J ends lost 3 bases and 3 bases, in that order; junction bases with no gene match: 2. Germline CDR1 and CDR2: SGDLS and YYNGEE. This CDR3 spans 15 amino acids. Written as DNA, the CDR3 is TGTGCCAGCAGCGCGGGGACTAGCGGCTACAATGAGCAGTTCTTC. Its translation is CASSAGTSGYNEQFF.

The chain links TRBV3-1 (or the pseudogene TRBV3-2) to TRBJ2-5; perhaps TRBD2 as D (5 bases). With 6 bases removed from V and 0 bases from J, the gap between germline ends came to 14 bases. CDR3 length: 15 amino acids. CDR1 LGHDT and CDR2 YNNKEL come from the germline V gene (reference sequence). CDR3: CASSPGFSYQETQYF. The CDR3 coding sequence is TGTGCCAGCAGTCCGGGATTTTCGTACCAAGAGACCCAGTACTTC.